This T cell receptor beta chain originates from a study of cytomegalovirus exposure and HLA in healthy donors. CDR3 length: 14 amino acids. Germline assignment: CDR1 MNHNY and CDR2 SVGAGI (reference sequence). V gave up 11 bases and J gave up 2 bases, with 19 bases separating them. Amplification used 60 Vbeta primers and 13 Jbeta primers. Using immunoSEQ multiplex PCR, the repertoire was profiled, and TCRdb retains in-frame clones only, with some absent. This sample yields over 80,000 clones, of which about 81% are seen a single time; under 5.5% belongs to the top ten. The chain uses TRBV6-6 and TRBJ2-7; tentative D call: TRBD1 (6 bases). Sample: PBMCs. This receptor was obtained from a middle-aged man in good health and CMV-seropositive. CDR3 sequence reads: CAGILQGSTYEQYF. In nucleotides, the CDR3 is TGTGCCGGCATATTACAGGGATCGACCTACGAGCAGTACTTC.